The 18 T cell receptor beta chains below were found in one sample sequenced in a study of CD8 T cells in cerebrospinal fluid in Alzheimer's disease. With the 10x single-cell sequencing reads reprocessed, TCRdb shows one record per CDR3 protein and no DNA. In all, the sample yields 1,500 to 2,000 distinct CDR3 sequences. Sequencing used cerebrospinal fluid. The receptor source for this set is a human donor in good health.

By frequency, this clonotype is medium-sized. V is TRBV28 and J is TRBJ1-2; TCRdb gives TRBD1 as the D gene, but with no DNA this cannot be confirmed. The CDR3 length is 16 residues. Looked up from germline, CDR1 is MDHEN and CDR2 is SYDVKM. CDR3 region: CASSYPGAGGFYGYTF.

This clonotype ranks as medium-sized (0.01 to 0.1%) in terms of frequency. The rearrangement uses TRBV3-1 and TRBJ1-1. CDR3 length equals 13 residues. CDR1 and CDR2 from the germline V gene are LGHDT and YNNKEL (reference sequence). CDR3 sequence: CASSSGSRAEAFF.

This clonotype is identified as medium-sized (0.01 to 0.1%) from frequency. This CDR3 reads CASSLDRGGETQYF. The genes are TRBV7-7 and TRBJ2-5; TCRdb calls TRBD1, which cannot be checked without DNA. Germline assignment: CDR1 SSHAT and CDR2 FNYEAQ (reference sequence). This CDR3 region has 14 residues.

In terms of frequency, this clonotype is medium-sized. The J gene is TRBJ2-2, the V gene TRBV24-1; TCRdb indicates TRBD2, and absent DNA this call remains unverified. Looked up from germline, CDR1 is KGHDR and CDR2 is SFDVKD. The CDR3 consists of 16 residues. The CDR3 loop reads CATSDLSHGGAGELFF.

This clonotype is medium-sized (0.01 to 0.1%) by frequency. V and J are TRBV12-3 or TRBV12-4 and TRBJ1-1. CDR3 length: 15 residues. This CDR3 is CASRPRQAGSSEAFF.

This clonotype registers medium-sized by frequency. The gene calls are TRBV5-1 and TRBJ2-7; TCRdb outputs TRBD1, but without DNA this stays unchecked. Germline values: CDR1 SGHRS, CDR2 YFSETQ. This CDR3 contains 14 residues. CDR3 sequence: CASSLAQGPYEQYF.

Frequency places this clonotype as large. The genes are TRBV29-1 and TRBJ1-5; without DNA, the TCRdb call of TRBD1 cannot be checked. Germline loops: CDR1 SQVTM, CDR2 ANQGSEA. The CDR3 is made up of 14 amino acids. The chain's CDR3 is CSVGTGAGNQPQHF. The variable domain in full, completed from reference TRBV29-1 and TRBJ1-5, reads SAVISQKPSRDICQRGTSLTIQCQVDSQVTMMFWYRQQPGQSLTLIATANQGSEATYESGFVIDKFPISRPNLTFSTLTVSNMSPEDSSIYLCSVGTGAGNQPQHFGDGTRLSIL.

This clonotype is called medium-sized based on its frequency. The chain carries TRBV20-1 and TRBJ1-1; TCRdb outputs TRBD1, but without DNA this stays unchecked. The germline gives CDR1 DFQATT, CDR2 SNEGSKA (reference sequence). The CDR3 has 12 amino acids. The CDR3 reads CSAELGQSESFF.

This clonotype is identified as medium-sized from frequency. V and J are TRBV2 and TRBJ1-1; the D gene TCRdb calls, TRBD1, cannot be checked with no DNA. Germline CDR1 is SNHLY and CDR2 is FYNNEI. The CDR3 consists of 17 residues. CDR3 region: CASSERVPGQGFSEAFF.

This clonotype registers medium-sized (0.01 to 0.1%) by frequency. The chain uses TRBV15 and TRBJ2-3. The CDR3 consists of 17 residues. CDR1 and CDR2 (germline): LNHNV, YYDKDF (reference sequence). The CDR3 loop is CATSRGNGANLRDTQYF.

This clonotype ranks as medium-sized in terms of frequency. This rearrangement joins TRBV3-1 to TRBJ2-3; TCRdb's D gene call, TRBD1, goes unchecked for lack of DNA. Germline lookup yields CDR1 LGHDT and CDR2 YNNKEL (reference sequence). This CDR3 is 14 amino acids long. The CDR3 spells CASSQGGGSDTQYF.

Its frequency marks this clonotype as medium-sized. The CDR3: CSAAIPGLVRNEQFF. The J gene is TRBJ2-1, the V gene TRBV20-1; TCRdb calls TRBD2, which cannot be checked without DNA. CDR1 and CDR2 from the germline V gene are DFQATT and SNEGSKA (reference sequence). The CDR3 consists of 15 residues.

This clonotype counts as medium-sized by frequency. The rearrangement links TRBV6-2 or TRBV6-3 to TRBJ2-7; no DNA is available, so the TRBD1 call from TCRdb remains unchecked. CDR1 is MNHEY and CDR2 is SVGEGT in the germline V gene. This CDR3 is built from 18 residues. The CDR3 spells CASRNISRRDRVSYEQYF.

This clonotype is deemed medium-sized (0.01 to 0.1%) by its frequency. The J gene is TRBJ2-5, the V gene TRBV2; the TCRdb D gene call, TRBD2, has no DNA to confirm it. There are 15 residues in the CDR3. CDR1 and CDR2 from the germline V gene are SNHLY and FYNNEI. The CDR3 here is CASSGLAGAEETQYF.

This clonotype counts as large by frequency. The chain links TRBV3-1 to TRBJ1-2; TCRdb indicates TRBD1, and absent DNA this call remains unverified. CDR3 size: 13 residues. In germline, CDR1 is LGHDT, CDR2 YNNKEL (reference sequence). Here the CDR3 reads CASSARQGGGYTF. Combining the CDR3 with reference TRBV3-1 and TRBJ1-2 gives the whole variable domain DTAVSQTPKYLVTQMGNDKSIKCEQNLGHDTMYWYKQDSKKFLKIMFSYNNKELIINETVPNRFSPKSPDKAHLNLHINSLELGDSAVYFCASSARQGGGYTFGSGTRLTVV.

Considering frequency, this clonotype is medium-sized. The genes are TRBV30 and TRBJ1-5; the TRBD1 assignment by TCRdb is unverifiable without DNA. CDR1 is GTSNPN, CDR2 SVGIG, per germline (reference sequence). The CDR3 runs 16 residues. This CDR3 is CAWNRQGGFRNQPQHF.

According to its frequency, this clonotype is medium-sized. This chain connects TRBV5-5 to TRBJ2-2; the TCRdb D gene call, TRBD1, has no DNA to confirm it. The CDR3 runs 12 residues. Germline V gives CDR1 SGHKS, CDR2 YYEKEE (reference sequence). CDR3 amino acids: CASGRGFGELFF.

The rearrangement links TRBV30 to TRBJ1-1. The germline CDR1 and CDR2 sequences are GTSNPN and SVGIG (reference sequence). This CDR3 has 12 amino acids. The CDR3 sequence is CAWSVKNTEAFF.